This paragraph covers one T cell receptor (beta chain) sequence. Its antigen is not known. Primers included in the PCR were 60 Vbeta and 13 Jbeta primers. Using immunoSEQ multiplex PCR, the repertoire was profiled, and TCRdb retains in-frame clones only, with some absent. The data contain roughly 56,000 clones, about four fifths of them singletons. The data stem from a study of cytomegalovirus exposure and HLA in healthy donors. Donors likely had unrecorded immune exposures despite being nominally healthy when sampled. Overall study findings and caveats: No immune exposure information besides CMV serostatus was available. An assumption of roughly uniform sequencing depth across donors underlay the presence/absence analyses. 164 TCR beta chains were listed as cytomegalovirus-associated.

J gave up 3 bases and V 6 bases, and 5 bases lay outside the gene matches. CDR3 size: 13 residues. Germline CDR1 MNHEY, CDR2 SVGAGI. The sequence derives from a boy aged 10-17 years in good health and CMV-seropositive. V and J are TRBV6-5 and TRBJ2-7; 7 bases are shared with TRBD1. Sequenced sample: PBMCs. The CDR3 here is CASRTGWNYEQYF. The DNA of the CDR3 is TGTGCCAGCAGGACAGGGTGGAACTACGAGCAGTACTTC.